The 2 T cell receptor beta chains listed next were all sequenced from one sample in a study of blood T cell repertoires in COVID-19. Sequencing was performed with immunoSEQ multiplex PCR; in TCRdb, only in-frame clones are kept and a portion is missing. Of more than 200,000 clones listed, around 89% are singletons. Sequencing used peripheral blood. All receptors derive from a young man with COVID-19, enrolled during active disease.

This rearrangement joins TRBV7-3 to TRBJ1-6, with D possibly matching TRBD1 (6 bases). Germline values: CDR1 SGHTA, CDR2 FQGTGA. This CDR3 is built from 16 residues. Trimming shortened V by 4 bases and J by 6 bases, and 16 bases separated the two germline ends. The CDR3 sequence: CASSSSGRGSNSPLHF. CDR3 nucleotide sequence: TGTGCCAGCAGCTCCTCGGGGAGGGGGTCTAATTCACCCCTCCACTTT. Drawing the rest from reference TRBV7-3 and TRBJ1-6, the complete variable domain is GAGVSQTPSNKVTEKGKYVELRCDPISGHTALYWYRQSLGQGPEFLIYFQGTGAADDSGLPNDRFFAVRPEGSVSTLKIQRTERGDSAVYLCASSSSGRGSNSPLHFGNGTRLTVT.

The CDR3 protein is CASSRTGDQPQHF. The CDR3 coding sequence is TGCGCCAGCAGCAGGACAGGGGATCAGCCCCAGCATTTT. The rearrangement joins TRBV5-1 to TRBJ1-5, with TRBD1 matching over 9 bases. The CDR3 has 13 amino acids. Germline V lookup: CDR1 SGHRS, CDR2 YFSETQ. The V segment lost 4 bases and the J segment 5 bases; nucleotides outside the gene matches: 1.